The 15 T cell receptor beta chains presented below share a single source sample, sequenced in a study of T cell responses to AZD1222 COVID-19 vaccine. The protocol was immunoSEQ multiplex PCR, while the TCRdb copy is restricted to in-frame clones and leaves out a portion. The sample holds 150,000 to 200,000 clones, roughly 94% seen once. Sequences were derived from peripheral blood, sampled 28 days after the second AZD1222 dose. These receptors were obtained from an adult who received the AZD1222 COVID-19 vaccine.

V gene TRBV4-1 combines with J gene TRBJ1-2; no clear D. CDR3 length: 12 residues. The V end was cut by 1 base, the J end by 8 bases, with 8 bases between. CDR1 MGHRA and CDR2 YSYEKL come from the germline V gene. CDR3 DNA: TGCGCCAGCAGCCAAGGATCATCGGGCTACACCTTC. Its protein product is CASSQGSSGYTF.

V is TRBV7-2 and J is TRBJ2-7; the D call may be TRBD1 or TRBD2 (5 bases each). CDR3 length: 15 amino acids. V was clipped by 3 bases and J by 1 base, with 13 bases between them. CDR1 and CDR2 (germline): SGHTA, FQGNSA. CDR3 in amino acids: CASSFLRDLSYEQYF. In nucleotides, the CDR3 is TGTGCCAGCAGCTTTCTCCGGGACCTTTCCTACGAGCAGTACTTC.

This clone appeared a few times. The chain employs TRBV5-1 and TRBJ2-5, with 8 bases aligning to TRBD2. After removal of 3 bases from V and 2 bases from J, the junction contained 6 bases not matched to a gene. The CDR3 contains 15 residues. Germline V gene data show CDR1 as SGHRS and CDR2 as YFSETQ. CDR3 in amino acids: CASSSHSGGQETQYF. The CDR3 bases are TGCGCCAGCAGCTCCCACAGCGGGGGTCAAGAGACCCAGTACTTC.

DNA of the CDR3: TGTGCCAGCAGCTTGGGGACTAGCGGAACCTACGAGCAGTACTTC. Its translation: CASSLGTSGTYEQYF. The genes are TRBV5-4 and TRBJ2-7; 10 bases align to TRBD2. This CDR3 comprises 15 residues. Trimming cost V 0 bases and J 2 bases; bases outside gene matches: 2. In germline, CDR1 is SGHNT, CDR2 YYREEE (reference sequence). The full variable domain, completed using reference TRBV5-4 and TRBJ2-7, is ETGVTQSPTHLIKTRGQQVTLRCSSQSGHNTVSWYQQALGQGPQFIFQYYREEENGRGNFPPRFSGLQFPNYSSELNVNALELDDSALYLCASSLGTSGTYEQYFGPGTRLTVT.

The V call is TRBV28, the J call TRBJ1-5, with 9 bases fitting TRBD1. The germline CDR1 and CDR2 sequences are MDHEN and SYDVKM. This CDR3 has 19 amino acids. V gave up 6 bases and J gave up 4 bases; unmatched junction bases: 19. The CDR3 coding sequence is TGTGCCAGCAGCCCCCCGAGGGAATGGACAGGGGTTTTAAATCAGCCCCAGCATTTT. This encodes CASSPPREWTGVLNQPQHF.

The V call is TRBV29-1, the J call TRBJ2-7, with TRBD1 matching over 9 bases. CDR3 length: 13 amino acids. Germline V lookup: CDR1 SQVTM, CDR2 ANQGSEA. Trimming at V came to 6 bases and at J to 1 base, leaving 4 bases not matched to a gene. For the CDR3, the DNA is TGCAGCGTAACAGGGGGCTTTTCCTACGAGCAGTACTTC. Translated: CSVTGGFSYEQYF.

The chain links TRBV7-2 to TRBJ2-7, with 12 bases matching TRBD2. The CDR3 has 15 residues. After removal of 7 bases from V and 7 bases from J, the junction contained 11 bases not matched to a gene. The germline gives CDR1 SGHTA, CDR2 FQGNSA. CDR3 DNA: TGTGCCAGCATCCCCGCTAGCGGGGGGGCCAAGGAGCAGTACTTC. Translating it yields CASIPASGGAKEQYF. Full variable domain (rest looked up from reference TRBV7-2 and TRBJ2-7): GAGVSQSPSNKVTEKGKDVELRCDPISGHTALYWYRQSLGQGLEFLIYFQGNSAPDKSGLPSDRFSAERTGGSVSTLTIQRTQQEDSAVYLCASIPASGGAKEQYFGPGTRLTVT.

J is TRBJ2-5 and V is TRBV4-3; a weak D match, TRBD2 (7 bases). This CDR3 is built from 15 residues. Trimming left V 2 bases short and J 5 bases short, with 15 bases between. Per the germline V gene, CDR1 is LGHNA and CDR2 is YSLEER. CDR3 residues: CASSQQRGGAETQYF. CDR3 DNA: TGCGCCAGCAGCCAACAACGTGGGGGGGCGGAGACCCAGTACTTC.

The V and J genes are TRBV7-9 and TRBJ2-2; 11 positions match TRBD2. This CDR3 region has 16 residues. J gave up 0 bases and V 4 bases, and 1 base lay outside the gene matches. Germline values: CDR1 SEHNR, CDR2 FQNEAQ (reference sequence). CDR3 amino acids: CASSSTSGTNTGELFF. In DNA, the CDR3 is TGTGCCAGCAGCTCGACTAGCGGGACGAACACCGGGGAGCTGTTTTTT.

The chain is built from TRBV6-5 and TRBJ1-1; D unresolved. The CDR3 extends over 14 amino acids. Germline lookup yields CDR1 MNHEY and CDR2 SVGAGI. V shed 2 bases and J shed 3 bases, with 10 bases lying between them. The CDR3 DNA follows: TGTGCCAGCAGTTACCGCTTGGCAGACACTGAAGCTTTCTTT. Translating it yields CASSYRLADTEAFF.

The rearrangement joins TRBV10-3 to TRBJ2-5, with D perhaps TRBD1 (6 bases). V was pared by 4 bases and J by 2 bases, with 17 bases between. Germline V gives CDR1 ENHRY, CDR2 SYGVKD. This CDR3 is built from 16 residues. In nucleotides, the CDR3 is TGTGCCATCAGTGTTGGGGGCGGCAGTGCGCAAGAGACCCAGTACTTC. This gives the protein CAISVGGGSAQETQYF.

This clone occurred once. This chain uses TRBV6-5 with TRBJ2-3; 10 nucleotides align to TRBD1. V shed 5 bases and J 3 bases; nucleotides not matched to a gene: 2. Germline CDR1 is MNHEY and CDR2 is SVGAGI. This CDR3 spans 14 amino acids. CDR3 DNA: TGTGCCAGCAGTCCGGGACAGGGGACAGATACGCAGTATTTT. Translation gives CASSPGQGTDTQYF.

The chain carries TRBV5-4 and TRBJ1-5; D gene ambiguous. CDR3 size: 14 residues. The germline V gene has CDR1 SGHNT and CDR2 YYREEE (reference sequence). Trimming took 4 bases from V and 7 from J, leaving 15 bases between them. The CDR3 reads CASSHGGDRQPQHF. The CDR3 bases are TGTGCCAGCAGCCATGGTGGGGATAGGCAGCCCCAGCATTTT.

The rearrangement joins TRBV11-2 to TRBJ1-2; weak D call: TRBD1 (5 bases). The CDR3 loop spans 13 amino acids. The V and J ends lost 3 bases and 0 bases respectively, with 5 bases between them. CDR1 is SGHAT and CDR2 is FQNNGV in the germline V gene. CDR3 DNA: TGTGCCAGCAGCTTGGGGGCTAACTATGGCTACACCTTC. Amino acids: CASSLGANYGYTF.

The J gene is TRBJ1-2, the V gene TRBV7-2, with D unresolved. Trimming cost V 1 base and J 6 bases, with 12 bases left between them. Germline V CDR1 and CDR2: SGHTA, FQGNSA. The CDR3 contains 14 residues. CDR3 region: CASSLGNSRDGYTF. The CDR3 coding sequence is TGTGCCAGCAGCTTAGGTAATAGTCGGGATGGCTACACCTTC.